This TCR beta chain comes out of a study of blood T cell repertoires in COVID-19. Study overall: The study drew acute and convalescent COVID-19 samples from the United States, Italy and Spain. PBMCs, B-cell-depleted T cells, or T cells were the source of the cDNA or gDNA that made up the material.

Germline CDR1 reads SGHTA; CDR2 reads FQGNSA. V shed 5 bases and J 3 bases; nucleotides not matched to a gene: 5. This CDR3 contains 16 residues. This table comes from immunoSEQ multiplex PCR, and its TCRdb copy is limited to in-frame clones, with some not included. The sample has about 240,000 clones, roughly 86% seen once. The chain has TRBV7-2 and TRBJ2-6, with 9 positions matching TRBD1. Sequences were obtained from peripheral blood. The sequence came from a woman aged 25 to 39 with acute or convalescent COVID-19. CDR3 nucleotide sequence: TGTGCCAGCAGCCCGACAGGGGGTGGTGGGGCCAACGTCCTGACTTTC. As protein: CASSPTGGGGANVLTF.